This T cell receptor beta chain was profiled in a study of Graves' ophthalmopathy and Graves' hyperthyroidism. Using RNA transcripts, the TCR beta CDR3 regions were amplified. First-round RT-PCR relied on HTBI primers, and a second-round multiplex PCR came next. TCRdb redid the calling of the multiplex PCR reads with MiXCR, one entry per CDR3 protein. The sample lists around 590,000 distinct CDR3 sequences; about 40% were seen once. Trimming left V 5 bases short and J 6 bases short, with 8 bases between. This CDR3 region has 11 residues. Germline-derived CDR1 and CDR2 are SGHTA and FQGNSA. Study-wide points: Blood also contained most of the expanded thyroid clonotypes above 0.001 frequency.

Regarding this clonotype: No antigen is known for it.

Sequenced material: peripheral blood or thyroid tissue (not recorded which). V usage is TRBV7-2 and J usage is TRBJ2-7; D tentatively reads TRBD1 or TRBD2 (6 bases each). The source is an adult man with Graves' hyperthyroidism. The DNA of the CDR3 is TGTGCCAGCAGCACGGGGGCCGAGCAGTACTTC. Translated: CASSTGAEQYF.